This TCR beta chain stems from a study of PD-L1 blockade in urothelial cancer. Whole-study context: Atezolizumab, begun by patients around 2014, was given at 1,200 mg intravenously every 3 weeks. The analyses of blood took place 3 weeks (second dose) and 6 weeks after treatment start.

This clone has more than one count but fewer than ten. Its matching antigen is unknown. Findings of the study overall: A below-median TCR clonality in blood before treatment predicted better survival.

Trimming removed 5 bases from V and 5 bases from J; junction bases left unmatched: 2. CDR1 GTSNPN and CDR2 SVGIG come from the germline V gene (reference sequence). The CDR3 runs 12 residues. PCRs each included synthetic TCR analog templates spiked in. Sequencing used immunoSEQ multiplex PCR; TCRdb keeps in-frame clones, though not all of them. The data contain around 100,000 clones, over 75% of them singletons. Described time point: pretreatment peripheral blood. The J gene is TRBJ2-4, the V gene TRBV30, with 8 bases fitting TRBD1. Here the sequenced sample was PBMCs, taken around atezolizumab (anti-PD-L1) treatment. The TCR sequence derives from a man aged 55 to 70 with urothelial cancer. The chain's CDR3 is CAWDRGENIQYF. CDR3 DNA: TGTGCCTGGGACAGGGGTGAAAACATTCAGTACTTC.